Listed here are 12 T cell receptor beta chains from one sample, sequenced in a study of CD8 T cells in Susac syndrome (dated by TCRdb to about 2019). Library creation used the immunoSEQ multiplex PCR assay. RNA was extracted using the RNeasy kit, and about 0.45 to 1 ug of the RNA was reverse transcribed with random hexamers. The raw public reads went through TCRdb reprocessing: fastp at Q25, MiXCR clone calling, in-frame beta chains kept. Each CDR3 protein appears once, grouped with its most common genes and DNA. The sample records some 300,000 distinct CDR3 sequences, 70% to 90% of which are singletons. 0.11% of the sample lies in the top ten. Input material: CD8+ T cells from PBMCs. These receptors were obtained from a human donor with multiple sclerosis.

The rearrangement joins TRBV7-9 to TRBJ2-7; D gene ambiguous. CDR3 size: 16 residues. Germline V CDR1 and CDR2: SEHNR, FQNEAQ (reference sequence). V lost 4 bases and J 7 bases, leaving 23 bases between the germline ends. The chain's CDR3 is CASSSPTDAPPREQYF. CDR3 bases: TGTGCCAGCAGCTCGCCGACGGATGCCCCCCCTCGGGAGCAGTACTTC.

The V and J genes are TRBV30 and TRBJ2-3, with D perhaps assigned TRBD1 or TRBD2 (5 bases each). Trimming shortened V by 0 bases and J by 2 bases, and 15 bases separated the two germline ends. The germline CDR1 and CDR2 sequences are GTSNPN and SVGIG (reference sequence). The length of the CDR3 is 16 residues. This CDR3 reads CAWSVMGTDFTDTQYF. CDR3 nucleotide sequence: TGTGCCTGGAGTGTTATGGGGACGGACTTCACAGATACGCAGTATTTT.

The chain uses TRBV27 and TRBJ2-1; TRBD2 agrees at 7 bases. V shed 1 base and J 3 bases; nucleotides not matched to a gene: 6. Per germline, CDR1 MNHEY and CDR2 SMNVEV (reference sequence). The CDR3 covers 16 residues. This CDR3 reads CASSLYAGEGYNEQFF. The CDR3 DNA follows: TGTGCCAGCAGTTTATACGCGGGAGAAGGCTACAATGAGCAGTTCTTC.

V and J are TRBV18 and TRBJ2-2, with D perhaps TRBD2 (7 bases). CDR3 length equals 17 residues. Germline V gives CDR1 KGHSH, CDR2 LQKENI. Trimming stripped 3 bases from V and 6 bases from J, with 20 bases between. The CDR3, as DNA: TGTGCCAGCTCACCCCGAACGGGGGGCTATCTTTCCGGGGAGCTGTTTTTT. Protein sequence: CASSPRTGGYLSGELFF.

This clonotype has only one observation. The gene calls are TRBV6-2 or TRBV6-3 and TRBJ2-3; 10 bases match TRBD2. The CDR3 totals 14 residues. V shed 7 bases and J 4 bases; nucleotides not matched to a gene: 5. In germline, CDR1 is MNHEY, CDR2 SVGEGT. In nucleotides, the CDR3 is TGTGCCAGCACCGAAGCGGGAGGGCCAGATACGCAGTATTTT. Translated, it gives CASTEAGGPDTQYF.

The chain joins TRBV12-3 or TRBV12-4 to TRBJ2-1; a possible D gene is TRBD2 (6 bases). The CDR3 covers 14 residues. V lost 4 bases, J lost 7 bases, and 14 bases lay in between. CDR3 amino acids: CASSWRAEWNEQFF. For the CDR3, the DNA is TGTGCCAGCAGTTGGAGGGCTGAGTGGAATGAGCAGTTCTTC.

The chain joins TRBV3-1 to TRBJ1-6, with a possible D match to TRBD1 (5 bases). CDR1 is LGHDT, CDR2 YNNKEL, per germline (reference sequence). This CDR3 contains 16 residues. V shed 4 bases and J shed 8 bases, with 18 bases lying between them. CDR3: CASSPQGGVWDSPLHF. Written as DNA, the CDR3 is TGTGCCAGCAGCCCTCAGGGTGGCGTTTGGGATTCACCCCTCCACTTT.

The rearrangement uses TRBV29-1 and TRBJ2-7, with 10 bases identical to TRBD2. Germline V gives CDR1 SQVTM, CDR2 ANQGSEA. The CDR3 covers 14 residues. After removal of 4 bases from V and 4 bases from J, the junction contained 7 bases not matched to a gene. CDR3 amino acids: CSVATSGRPYEQYF. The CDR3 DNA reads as TGCAGCGTTGCGACTAGCGGGCGTCCTTACGAGCAGTACTTC.

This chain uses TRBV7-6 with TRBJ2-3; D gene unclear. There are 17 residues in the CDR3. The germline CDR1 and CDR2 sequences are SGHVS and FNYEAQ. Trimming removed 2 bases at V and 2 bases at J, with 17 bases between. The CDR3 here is CASSLMAPPADTDTQYF. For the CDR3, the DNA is TGTGCCAGCAGCTTAATGGCCCCTCCCGCGGACACAGATACGCAGTATTTT. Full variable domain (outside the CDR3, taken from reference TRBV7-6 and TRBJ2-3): GAGVSQSPRYKVTKRGQDVALRCDPISGHVSLYWYRQALGQGPEFLTYFNYEAQQDKSGLPNDRFSAERPEGSISTLTIQRTEQRDSAMYRCASSLMAPPADTDTQYFGPGTRLTVL.

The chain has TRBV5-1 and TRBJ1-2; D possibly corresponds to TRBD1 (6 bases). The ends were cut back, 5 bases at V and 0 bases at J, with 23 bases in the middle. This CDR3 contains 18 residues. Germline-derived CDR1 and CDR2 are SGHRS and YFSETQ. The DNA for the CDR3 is TGCGCCAGCAGAAACCTTTGGACAGCCAGAAAGACTAACTATGGCTACACCTTC. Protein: CASRNLWTARKTNYGYTF.

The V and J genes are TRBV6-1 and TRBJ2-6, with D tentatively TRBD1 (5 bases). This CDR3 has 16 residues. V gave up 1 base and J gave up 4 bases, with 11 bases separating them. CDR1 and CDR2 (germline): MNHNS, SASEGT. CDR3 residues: CASSEVGLSGANVLTF. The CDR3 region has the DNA TGTGCCAGCAGTGAAGTGGGGCTCTCGGGGGCCAACGTCCTGACTTTC.

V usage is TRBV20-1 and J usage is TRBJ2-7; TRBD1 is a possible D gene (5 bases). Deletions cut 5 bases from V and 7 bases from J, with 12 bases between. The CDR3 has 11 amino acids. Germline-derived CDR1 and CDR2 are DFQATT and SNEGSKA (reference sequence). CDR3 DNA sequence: TGCAGTGCTGACCCAGGGCGGGAGCAGTACTTC. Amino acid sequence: CSADPGREQYF.